Below, one T cell receptor beta chain is given with its context. Its antigen is undetermined. This entry comes from a study of graft-versus-host responses after intestinal transplantation. CDR1 SGHAT and CDR2 FQDESV come from the germline V gene (reference sequence). Trimming removed 1 base at V and 1 base at J, with 8 bases between. This CDR3 has 14 amino acids. Here immunoSEQ multiplex PCR was the method, and the copy in TCRdb shows in-frame clones only, minus some. The table shows 90,000 to 150,000 clones, with 85% to 95% occurring only once. The sequence came from a human donor who received an intestinal transplant. V usage is TRBV11-1 and J usage is TRBJ2-7; a possible D gene is TRBD1 (5 bases). The sequenced sample was unstimulated CD8+ T cells sorted from spleen or lymph node cells, obtained before intestinal transplant. The CDR3 nucleotides read TGTGCCAGCAGCTTAGGAAGGGGTTCCTACGAGCAGTACTTC. It translates to CASSLGRGSYEQYF.